This note documents a single T cell receptor beta chain sequence. What it recognizes is unknown. The data were taken from a study of vaccination effects on CD4 cells after COVID-19. The V end lost 8 bases, the J end lost 0 bases, and 8 bases lay between the germline ends. CDR1 SNHLY and CDR2 FYNNEI come from the germline V gene. The CDR3 runs 12 residues. Sequenced by immunoSEQ multiplex PCR; TCRdb stores in-frame clones only, minus some. The profile shows some 30,000 clones, approximately 68% of them singletons. Antigen-specific CD4+ T cell clonotypes were called by their expansion after viral peptide-pool culture in ViraFEST. CD4+ T cell isolation took place after less than 13 days of culture. It was two doses of either the BNT162b2 or mRNA-1273 vaccine that participants received.

This TCR derives from a human donor who received a COVID-19 vaccine. The rearrangement uses TRBV2 and TRBJ2-7, with D hard to call. The specimen comprised CD4+ T cells from PBMCs cultured with SARS-CoV-2 spike peptides, sampled after COVID-19 vaccination. This CDR3 reads CASCRLSYEQYF. The CDR3 DNA is TGTGCCAGCTGCCGACTCTCCTACGAGCAGTACTTC. The full variable domain, in which reference TRBV2 and TRBJ2-7 provide the parts outside the CDR3, is EPEVTQTPSHQVTQMGQEVILRCVPISNHLYFYWYRQILGQKVEFLVSFYNNEISEKSEIFDDQFSVERPDGSNFTLKIRSTKLEDSAMYFCASCRLSYEQYFGPGTRLTVT.